This TCR beta chain emerged from a study of cytomegalovirus exposure and HLA in healthy donors. Study results and limitations: Compared with the roughly 700-donor mean, an Asian-associated ancestry cluster reportedly had fewer N-insertions, according to a later analysis.

PCR used 60 Vbeta primers and 13 Jbeta primers. As originally analysed: Unique TCR beta chains numbered about 80 million in a later analysis, with roughly 9.9 million shared. Sequencing was performed with immunoSEQ multiplex PCR; in TCRdb, only in-frame clones are kept and a portion is missing. V, J and clone size are taken as reported in that table, and D and trimming were inferred from the DNA itself. Seen here are roughly 200,000 clones, approximately 85% observed once, and the top ten hold less than 2.5%. With 1 base removed from V and 4 bases from J, the gap between germline ends came to 17 bases. This CDR3 contains 18 residues. From germline, CDR1 is MGHDK and CDR2 SYGVNS. Regarding this clone: No antigen is known for it.

The TCR originated in a woman aged 45-65 years in good health and CMV-seronegative. The sample taken for sequencing was PBMCs. The chain couples TRBV25-1 to TRBJ2-6, with a weak D call TRBD1 (6 bases). CDR3 in amino acids: CASSEFGTQPPGANVLTF. The CDR3 DNA reads as TGTGCCAGCAGTGAATTTGGGACACAACCTCCCGGGGCCAACGTCCTGACTTTC.